The 11 T cell receptor beta chains listed next were all sequenced from one sample in a study of vaccination and CD4 T cells after COVID-19. Stated treatment: roughly ten-day PBMC culture with coronavirus spike peptide pools or control peptides (ViraFEST assay). With the Oncomine TCR Beta short-read assay, DNA from cultured CD4+ T cells was sequenced. TCRdb reprocessed the PCR reads via MiXCR and lists one record per CDR3 protein. The table includes 15,000 to 16,000 distinct CDR3 sequences, roughly 73% detected once. No antigen has been assigned to these receptors. The sample consisted of CD4+ T cells from blood, cultured in vitro. These receptors originate from a human donor who had recovered from COVID-19.

The chain links TRBV7-9 to TRBJ1-6; D gene unclear. V was clipped by 5 bases and J by 7 bases, with 6 bases between them. The CDR3 is 12 residues long. The germline gives CDR1 SEHNR, CDR2 FQNEAQ (reference sequence). CDR3 loop: CASSRVNSPLHF. As DNA, the CDR3 is TGTGCCAGCAGCCGCGTAAATTCACCCCTCCACTTT.

The chain recombines TRBV20-1 with TRBJ1-5; a possible D gene is TRBD1 (5 bases). This CDR3 is built from 15 residues. Trimming removed 3 bases from V and 0 bases from J, with 12 bases in between. The germline CDR1 and CDR2 sequences are DFQATT and SNEGSKA (reference sequence). CDR3 in DNA: TGCAGTGCTAGTCTGGGGGTCGTTAGCAATCAGCCCCAGCATTTT. Translating it yields CSASLGVVSNQPQHF.

The chain joins TRBV19 to TRBJ2-7; D gene uncertain. Trimming shortened V by 3 bases and J by 1 base, and 22 bases separated the two germline ends. Looked up from germline, CDR1 is LNHDA and CDR2 is SQIVND (reference sequence). This CDR3 comprises 18 residues. The CDR3 region has the DNA TGTGCCAGTAGTATTAAAGGGAACCCCTCGTGGGTTTCCTACGAGCAGTACTTC. It is translated as CASSIKGNPSWVSYEQYF.

V and J are TRBV28 and TRBJ1-2, with D unclear. The CDR3 contains 11 residues. CDR1 and CDR2 from the germline V gene are MDHEN and SYDVKM. Trimming shortened V by 6 bases and J by 4 bases, and 6 bases separated the two germline ends. The CDR3 protein is CASSGPYGYTF. The CDR3 nucleotides read TGTGCCAGCAGCGGACCCTATGGCTACACCTTC.

The V gene is TRBV10-1, the J gene TRBJ1-2; 8 bases are a match to TRBD1. This CDR3 has 15 residues. V trimming: 4 bases; J trimming: 4 bases; junction bases outside the gene matches: 8. Germline CDR1 and CDR2: WNHNN and SYGVQD (reference sequence). Here the CDR3 reads CASSGGTGASYGYTF. The CDR3 nucleotides are TGCGCCAGCAGTGGAGGGACAGGAGCCTCCTATGGCTACACCTTC.

This clonotype has only one observation. The chain links TRBV20-1 to TRBJ1-5; no firm D call. This CDR3 has 13 amino acids. CDR1 is DFQATT and CDR2 is SNEGSKA in the germline V gene (reference sequence). Trimming took off 1 base at V and 4 bases at J, with 8 bases between the two ends. CDR3 sequence reads: CSARGTGNQPQHF. The CDR3 DNA sequence: TGCAGTGCTAGAGGGACGGGAAATCAGCCCCAGCATTTT.

The chain links TRBV6-2 or TRBV6-3 to TRBJ1-1; 7 nucleotides agree with TRBD1. Germline V gene sequence: CDR1 MNHEY, CDR2 SVGEGT. The CDR3 is 16 amino acids. V was clipped by 6 bases and J by 4 bases; unmatched bases: 14. As DNA, the CDR3 is TGTGCCAGCAGCCTACCCCCCCGGAAGGGGGCCACTGAAGCTTTCTTT. Residues: CASSLPPRKGATEAFF.

The V call is TRBV27, the J call TRBJ1-2; D is perhaps TRBD1 (5 bases). CDR1 is MNHEY and CDR2 is SMNVEV in the germline V gene (reference sequence). The CDR3 runs to 15 residues. Trimming cost V 6 bases and J 2 bases, with 16 bases left between them. CDR3 loop: CASRASGTNNYGYTF. The CDR3 region has the DNA TGTGCCAGCAGGGCCTCAGGGACTAACAACTATGGCTACACCTTC.

The chain joins TRBV7-8 to TRBJ2-7; the D gene is possibly TRBD2 (6 bases). This CDR3 region has 13 residues. Germline values: CDR1 SGHVS, CDR2 FQNEAQ. Trimming cost V 0 bases and J 10 bases, with 13 bases left between them. DNA of the CDR3: TGTGCCAGCAGCTTAGCTGGCGGGGTAGTTCAGTACTTC. It translates to CASSLAGGVVQYF.

This chain joins TRBV19 and TRBJ2-2; TRBD2 might be the D (6 bases). V was clipped by 7 bases and J by 5 bases, with 14 bases between them. The CDR3 is 14 residues long. Germline CDR1 is LNHDA and CDR2 is SQIVND (reference sequence). The CDR3 DNA reads TGTGCCAGTAAGGAGGGAGTACAGACCGGGGAGCTGTTTTTT. It codes for CASKEGVQTGELFF.

V gene TRBV7-2 combines with J gene TRBJ2-5; D possibly corresponds to TRBD2 (6 bases). This CDR3 region has 14 residues. Germline V gene lookup returns CDR1 SGHTA and CDR2 FQGNSA. Between the trimmed V and J ends, which lost 0 bases and 5 bases, there was a span of 10 bases. The CDR3 here is CASSLAGGLETQYF. The CDR3 bases are TGTGCCAGCAGCTTAGCGGGAGGCCTTGAGACCCAGTACTTC.